This T cell receptor (beta chain) was captured by sequencing in a study of T cell repertoires and Cas9 in healthy adults. For the study at large: Characterization of SpCas9-reactive CD4 and CD8 T cells covered multi-effector potency, cytotoxicity and lineage.

Study-wide findings and caveats: Reportedly, SpCas9-reactive effector T cell proliferation and function were mitigated by SpCas9-reactive Tregs in vitro.

V was pared by 6 bases and J by 1 base, with 6 bases between. The CDR3 totals 12 residues. Germline V gives CDR1 MDHEN, CDR2 SYDVKM. Comments on this clone: Its specificity is not known.

Libraries were prepared by immunoSEQ multiplex PCR; TCRdb keeps only in-frame clonotypes and omits some of them. This sample has roughly 23,000 clones, with about 90% found just once. Sequencing used CD4+ effector T cells (CD127+, CD25-, CD137-, CD154-) from PBMCs; culture status not recorded. The chain links TRBV28 to TRBJ1-2, with D maybe TRBD1 (6 bases). The clonotype was recovered from a human donor in good health. CDR3 sequence: CASRQGNYGYTF. The DNA for the CDR3 is TGTGCCAGCAGACAGGGTAACTATGGCTACACCTTC.